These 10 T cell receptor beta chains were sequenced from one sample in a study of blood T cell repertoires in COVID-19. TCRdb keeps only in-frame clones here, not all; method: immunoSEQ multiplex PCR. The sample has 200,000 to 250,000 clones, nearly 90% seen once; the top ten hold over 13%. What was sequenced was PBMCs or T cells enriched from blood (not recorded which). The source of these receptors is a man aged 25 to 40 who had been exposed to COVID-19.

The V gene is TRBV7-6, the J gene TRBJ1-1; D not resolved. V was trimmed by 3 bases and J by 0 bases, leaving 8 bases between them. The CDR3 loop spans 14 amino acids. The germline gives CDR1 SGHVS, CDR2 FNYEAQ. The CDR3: CASSLGSLNTEAFF. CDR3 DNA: TGTGCCAGCAGCTTGGGTAGCTTGAACACTGAAGCTTTCTTT.

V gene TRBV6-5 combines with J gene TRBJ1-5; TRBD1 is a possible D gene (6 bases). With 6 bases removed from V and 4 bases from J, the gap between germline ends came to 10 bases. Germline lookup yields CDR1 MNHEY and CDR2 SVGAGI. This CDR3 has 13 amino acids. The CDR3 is CASRSRGNQPQHF. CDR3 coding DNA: TGTGCCAGCAGGAGCAGGGGAAATCAGCCCCAGCATTTT.

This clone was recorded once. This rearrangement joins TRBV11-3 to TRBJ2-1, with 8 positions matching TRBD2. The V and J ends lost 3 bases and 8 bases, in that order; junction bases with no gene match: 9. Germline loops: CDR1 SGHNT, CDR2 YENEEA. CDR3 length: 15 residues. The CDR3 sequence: CASSLGAGGEYEQFF. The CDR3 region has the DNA TGTGCCAGCAGCTTGGGTGCGGGGGGCGAGTATGAGCAGTTCTTC.

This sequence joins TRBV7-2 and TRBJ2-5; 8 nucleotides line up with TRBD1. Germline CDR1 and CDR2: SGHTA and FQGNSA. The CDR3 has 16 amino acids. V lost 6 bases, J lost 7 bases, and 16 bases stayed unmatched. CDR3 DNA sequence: TGTGCCAGCAGTCAAGGGACAGGCGACCCGCCGGGGACCCAGTACTTC. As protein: CASSQGTGDPPGTQYF.

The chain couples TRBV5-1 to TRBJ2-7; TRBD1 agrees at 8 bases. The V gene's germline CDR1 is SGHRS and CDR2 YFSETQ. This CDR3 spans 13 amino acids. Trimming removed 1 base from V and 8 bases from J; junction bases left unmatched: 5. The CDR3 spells CASSLQDRDQQYF. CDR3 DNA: TGCGCCAGCAGCTTGCAGGACAGGGACCAGCAGTACTTC.

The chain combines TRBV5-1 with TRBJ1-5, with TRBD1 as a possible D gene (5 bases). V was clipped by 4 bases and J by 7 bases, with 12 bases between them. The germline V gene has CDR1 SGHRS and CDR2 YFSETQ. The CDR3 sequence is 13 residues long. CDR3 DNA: TGCGCCAGCAGCGAGGACATTCAACAGCCCCAGCATTTT. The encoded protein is CASSEDIQQPQHF.

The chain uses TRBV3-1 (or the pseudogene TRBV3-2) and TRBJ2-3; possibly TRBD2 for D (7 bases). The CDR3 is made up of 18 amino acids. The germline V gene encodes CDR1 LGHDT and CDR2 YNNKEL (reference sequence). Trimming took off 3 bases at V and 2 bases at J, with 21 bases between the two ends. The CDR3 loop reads CASSHQRGWGGHTDTQYF. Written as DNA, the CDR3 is TGTGCCAGCAGCCACCAAAGGGGATGGGGGGGCCACACAGATACGCAGTATTTT.

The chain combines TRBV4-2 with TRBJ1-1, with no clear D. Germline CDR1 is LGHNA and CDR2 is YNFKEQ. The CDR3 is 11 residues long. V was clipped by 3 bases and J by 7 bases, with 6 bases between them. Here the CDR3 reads CASSQGVEAFF. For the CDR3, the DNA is TGTGCCAGCAGCCAGGGAGTTGAAGCTTTCTTT.

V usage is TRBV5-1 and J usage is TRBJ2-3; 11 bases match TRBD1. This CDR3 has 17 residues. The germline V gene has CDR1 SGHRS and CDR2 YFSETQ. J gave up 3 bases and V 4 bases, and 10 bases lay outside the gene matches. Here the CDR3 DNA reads TGCGCCAGCAGCCTGTCATGGACAGGGGGCAGAACAGATACGCAGTATTTT. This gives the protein CASSLSWTGGRTDTQYF.

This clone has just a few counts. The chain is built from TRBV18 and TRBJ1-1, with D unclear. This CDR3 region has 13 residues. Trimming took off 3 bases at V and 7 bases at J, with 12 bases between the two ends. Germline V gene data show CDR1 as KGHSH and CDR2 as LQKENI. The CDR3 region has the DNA TGTGCCAGCTCACCGGAACAGAACCTTGAAGCTTTCTTT. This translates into CASSPEQNLEAFF.